The rows below give T cell receptor beta chains drawn from one sample of a study of CD8+ T cells in alopecia areata. The assay was immunoSEQ multiplex PCR, and TCRdb's table has in-frame clones only and misses some. The repertoire has roughly 150,000 clones, about three fifths of them found once; the top ten carry approximately 4.3%. The sample was CD4+ T cells sorted from blood. Source of these receptors: a human donor in good health. CDR3s include the opening cysteine and the closing phenylalanine or tryptophan. A D gene is named only where the DNA matches it firmly. Size is omitted from some rows. Given values are once, few, many or a class for expanded clones.

j_call v_call d_call clone_size cdr3_aa cdr3_nt
TRBJ1-1 TRBV10-3 - few CATQTPADTEAFF TGTGCCACTCAAACCCCCGCGGACACTGAAGCTTTCTTT
TRBJ2-2 TRBV4-2 - - CASSSPRRATGELFF TGTGCCAGCAGCTCGCCCCGCAGGGCCACCGGGGAGCTGTTTTTT
TRBJ2-2 TRBV13 - - CASSRSESRQDGELFF TGTGCCAGCAGCCGGAGTGAGAGTAGGCAAGACGGGGAGCTGTTTTTT
TRBJ2-4 TRBV6-1 - - CASNERLAKNIQYF TGTGCCAGCAACGAGCGTTTAGCCAAAAACATTCAGTACTTC
TRBJ1-1 TRBV5-6 - - CASKLNTEAFF TGTGCCAGCAAATTAAACACTGAAGCTTTCTTT
TRBJ2-1 TRBV6-1 - - CASSELRGLDEQFF TGTGCCAGCAGTGAATTGCGGGGTCTGGATGAGCAGTTCTTC
TRBJ2-3 TRBV7-3 - - CASRPRADTQYF TGTGCCAGCCGACCGCGAGCAGATACGCAGTATTTT
TRBJ2-5 TRBV10-2 TRBD2 - CASSERLAGETQYF TGCGCCAGCAGTGAGAGACTAGCGGGAGAGACCCAGTACTTC
TRBJ2-7 TRBV19 - - CASSALDEQYF TGTGCCAGTAGTGCCCTGGACGAGCAGTACTTC
TRBJ2-5 TRBV29-1 - - CSVLGYQETQYF TGCAGCGTTCTCGGGTACCAAGAGACCCAGTACTTC
TRBJ2-7 TRBV25-1 TRBD2 few CASSEREAYEQYF TGTGCCAGCAGTGAGCGGGAGGCATACGAGCAGTACTTC
TRBJ1-5 TRBV29-1 TRBD1 - CSVLDRGPGGPQHF TGCAGCGTTCTCGACAGGGGACCCGGGGGGCCCCAGCATTTT
TRBJ2-7 TRBV7-2 - - CASSLVQGSMAVANEQYF TGTGCCAGCAGCTTAGTACAAGGGAGTATGGCGGTCGCTAACGAGCAGTACTTC
TRBJ1-2 TRBV25-1 - - CASSEGEGGYTF TGTGCCAGCAGTGAGGGGGAGGGTGGCTACACCTTC
TRBJ2-7 TRBV5-1 - - CASSRGPYEQYF TGCGCCAGCAGCCGAGGGCCCTACGAGCAGTACTTC
TRBJ2-2 TRBV29-1 - - CSVSPTGNTGELFF TGCAGCGTATCCCCGACAGGGAACACCGGGGAGCTGTTTTTT
TRBJ1-1 TRBV5-1 - - CASRIGANTEAFF TGCGCCAGCAGGATCGGGGCGAACACTGAAGCTTTCTTT
TRBJ2-2 TRBV29-1 TRBD2 - CSAVDGRAGYGELFF TGCAGCGCTGTTGACGGGAGGGCCGGATACGGGGAGCTGTTTTTT